Described below is a single T cell receptor beta chain sequence and its context. This clone was picked up a small number of times. The antigen it recognizes is unknown. No qualities accompany the bases; no much larger clone lies one base away. The data originate from a study of PD-L1 blockade in urothelial cancer (dated 2017 in TCRdb). For the wider study: Therapy was started in the mid-2010s for all patients, and atezolizumab 1,200 mg was administered intravenously every 3 weeks. A median of roughly 140,000 T cells and tens of thousands of unique TCRs was obtained from blood samples, and a median clonality of approximately 0.08 was observed. In the same patients, pretreatment tumors underwent whole exome sequencing and RNA sequencing in addition to TCR sequencing. Durable clinical benefit was defined as progression-free survival longer than 6 months, and TCR features were also tested against progression-free and overall survival. An ECOG performance status of 0 or 1 was recorded for the patients, and 0 to 3 prior chemotherapy regimens had been received by the patients. Blood samples were analyzed at 3 weeks after treatment start (second dose) and at 6 weeks after treatment start. Somatic, immune and clinical correlates of response to PD-L1 blockade with atezolizumab in urothelial cancer were the focus of an exploratory multi-omic analysis. Pretreatment tumor samples and matched peripheral blood, collected serially before and after atezolizumab treatment, underwent TCR sequencing. Nine or ten patients reached durable clinical benefit, while roughly 22 patients did not. About 90% of the 29 patients were identified as males with urothelial cancer of bladder origin, and a prior smoking history was reported by 18 of 29 patients. Pretreatment blood TCR-seq was available for about 27 patients, at least one posttreatment blood collection was obtained for 25 or so patients, and tumor TCR-seq was available for 25 or so patients.

What this sample's time point label stands for: pretreatment peripheral blood. A total of roughly 31 patients with locally advanced or metastatic urothelial carcinoma, treated at Memorial Sloan Kettering on a trial protocol, made up the cohort. Peripheral blood mononuclear cells were collected from each patient pretreatment and during treatment, giving between 1 and 8 total time points per patient. The Qiagen DNeasy Blood extraction kit was used to purify genomic DNA from total PBMCs and tumor samples. Collected pretreatment and during treatment, PBMCs were isolated and stored as previously described. V is shortened by 4 bases, J by 3 bases, and the region joining them spans 6 bases. The CDR3 has 13 amino acids, counting the end cysteine and phenylalanine. Just the 39-base CDR3 DNA is kept, in frame starting at base 1. The germline V gene yields SGHTA for CDR1 and FQGNSA for CDR2. What the study reported, not specific to this receptor: A pretreatment peripheral blood TCR clonality below the median was linked to improved progression-free and overall survival. Because the sample size was small (n of about 29) and many exploratory analyses were performed, the results are intended to be hypothesis-generating. Among patients with durable benefit, tumor-associated TCR clones showed greater expansion in peripheral blood 3 weeks after treatment started (n of about 20, p = 0.022).

To estimate absolute template abundance from read counts, synthetic TCR analog templates were spiked into each PCR. The immunoSEQ assay used bias-controlled V and J gene primers to amplify TCRbeta CDR3 regions from genomic DNA. Rearranged TCRbeta segments were sequenced at approximately 20X coverage. For the original study's pipeline: Sequencing errors were corrected by clustering, and CDR3s were annotated against IMGT so that V, D and J genes could be assigned. Downstream analyses used only productive TCRbeta rearrangements and left out out-of-frame or stop-codon sequences. To compute clonality, Shannon entropy was normalized by the log of the number of unique productive sequences and then subtracted from one. Clones differing between time points or between blood and tumor were identified by Fisher's exact test with Benjamini-Hochberg correction at adjusted p below 0.01. As stored in TCRdb, this immuneACCESS dataset retains in-frame rearrangements with V and J assigned. A fraction of the clones does not appear; measured against another copy, unresolved V genes explain less than half of the discrepancy, and the remainder lacks a known reason. From that table come the V and J calls and clone size; the DNA was used to work out D and trimming. This sample is represented by about 95,000 clones; around 90% of them were singletons. The ten largest clones add up to 1.5% to 2.5% of the sample.

The sequence was obtained from a man aged 60 to 75 with urothelial cancer. This specimen was PBMCs, taken around atezolizumab (anti-PD-L1) treatment. The rearrangement combines TRBV7-2 with TRBJ2-2; the D gene cannot be named for sure. The nucleotides are TGTGCCAGCAGCTCCCCGGACACCGGGGAGCTGTTTTTT. Translation gives CASSSPDTGELFF. Extended through the reference TRBV7-2 and TRBJ2-2 proteins, this CDR3 yields the full variable domain: GAGVSQSPSNKVTEKGKDVELRCDPISGHTALYWYRQSLGQGLEFLIYFQGNSAPDKSGLPSDRFSAERTGGSVSTLTIQRTQQEDSAVYLCASSSPDTGELFFGEGSRLTVL.